This T cell receptor beta chain stems from a study of beta chain features in type 1 diabetes. Study background: Patient and healthy donor groups were alike in age, gender and cell yields. Points from the study as a whole: Equally in patients and controls, PCR might preferentially amplify shorter templates. Within each of all four CD4+ subsets, Type 1 diabetes patients had TCRB CDR3s that were moderately but significantly shorter. Relative to healthy donors, patients appeared to have naive, central memory and Treg TCRB repertoires that were more similar.

This clone has a handful of counts. The target antigen is unknown. Expressed TCRB transcripts were sequenced after all isolated RNA was converted to cDNA. TCRdb's copy holds only in-frame clones and misses some; the assay was immunoSEQ multiplex PCR. In the table there are approximately 250,000 clones, roughly 24% of which are singletons. This clonotype originated in a woman aged 25 to 39 with type 1 diabetes. The material sequenced was naive CD4+ T cells from blood.

This CDR3 is CASSLVGQGGSQTQYF. The CDR3 DNA reads TGTGCCAGCAGCTTAGTAGGACAGGGGGGTTCGCAGACCCAGTACTTC. V gene TRBV7-8 combines with J gene TRBJ2-5; 10 bases match TRBD1. The V gene end was trimmed by 1 base and the J gene end by 6 bases; junction bases not matched to a gene: 8. The CDR3 sequence is 16 residues long. In germline, CDR1 is SGHVS, CDR2 FQNEAQ.